The T cell receptor beta chain described here comes from a study of vaccination and CD4 T cells after COVID-19. Study conclusions and caveats: When vaccine-specific clones from convalescent patients were examined, 304 of 307 were spike mono-reactive. The authors studied relatively few convalescent patients and analyzed no early post-infection timepoints.

An Oncomine TCR Beta short-read assay was used to sequence the DNA from cultured CD4+ T cells. The source of extracted genomic DNA was cultured CD4+ T cells. Each CDR3 protein is one row after TCRdb ran MiXCR on the PCR reads. The sample lists some 16,000 distinct CDR3 sequences, about half occurring once. The CDR3 totals 15 residues. With 3 bases removed from V and 2 bases from J, the gap between germline ends came to 8 bases. The germline V gene has CDR1 SGHTA and CDR2 FQGTGA. As for this clonotype: The target antigen is unknown.

As for time point: late sampling 161 to 241 days after vaccination in a few convalescent patients. Treatment: roughly nine-day PBMC culture with coronavirus spike peptide pools or control peptides (ViraFEST assay). PBMC cultures, at a few million cells per well, received roughly 10 IU/ml IL-2 and roughly 9.6 ug/ml peptide pools. The TCR comes from a human donor who had recovered from COVID-19. The chain employs TRBV7-3 and TRBJ2-6; D is unresolved. Sequences were derived from CD4+ T cells from blood, cultured in vitro, sampled about 7 months after SARS-CoV-2 vaccination. This CDR3 reads CASSLSDPGANVLTF. The CDR3 DNA is TGTGCCAGCAGCTTGTCGGATCCTGGGGCCAACGTCCTGACTTTC. The full variable domain, in which reference TRBV7-3 and TRBJ2-6 provide the parts outside the CDR3, is GAGVSQTPSNKVTEKGKYVELRCDPISGHTALYWYRQSLGQGPEFLIYFQGTGAADDSGLPNDRFFAVRPEGSVSTLKIQRTERGDSAVYLCASSLSDPGANVLTFGAGSRLTVL.